A selection of T cell receptor beta chains follows, all from one sample in a study of T cell repertoires in ileal Crohn's disease. The table came from immunoSEQ multiplex PCR; TCRdb's copy has only in-frame clones and leaves some out. This sample has almost 5,500 clones, with 82% found just once. The sequenced material came from ileal tissue. Receptors originate from an adult with Crohn's disease. CDR3s include the opening cysteine and the closing phenylalanine or tryptophan. A D gene is named only where the DNA matches it firmly. Only some rows state a clone size, as once, few, many or a class for expanded clones.

D gene | J gene | V gene | clone size | CDR3 DNA | CDR3 protein
TRBD1 | TRBJ1-1 | TRBV18 | - | TGTGCCAGCTCCATTAAAGCTACAGGGGCTTCGAACACTGAAGCTTTCTTT | CASSIKATGASNTEAFF
- | TRBJ2-5 | TRBV9 | medium-sized | TGTGCCAGCAGCGTAAGCTGGGGCAGCTGGGAGACCCAGTACTTC | CASSVSWGSWETQYF
TRBD1 | TRBJ2-7 | TRBV28 | - | TGTGCCAGCAGTTGGGGGGACAGGGAGCAGTACTTC | CASSWGDREQYF
TRBD1 | TRBJ1-6 | TRBV6-5 | - | TGTGCCAGCAGTTACCTTGGACAGGGCTCACCCCTCCACTTT | CASSYLGQGSPLHF
- | TRBJ1-4 | TRBV19 | few | TGTGCCACTCGTCCTGGGTCCATCGGGGAAAAACTGTTTTTT | CATRPGSIGEKLFF
TRBD1 | TRBJ1-3 | TRBV19 | once | TGTGCCAGTAGCCTTCGACAGGGACCTGGAAACACCATATATTTT | CASSLRQGPGNTIYF
- | TRBJ2-1 | TRBV25-1 | - | TGTGCCAGCAGTGAGAGCGGTAGTCGCAATGAGCAGTTCTTC | CASSESGSRNEQFF
- | TRBJ1-1 | TRBV6-5 | few | TGTGCCAGCAGCATGCAGGGTTACCCTGAAGCTTTCTTT | CASSMQGYPEAFF
TRBD1 | TRBJ1-5 | TRBV29-1 | - | TGTGCACAGGGGAACAATCAGCCCCAGCATTTT | CAQGNNQPQHF
- | TRBJ2-7 | TRBV6-5 | - | TGTGCCAGCAGCCAGGGACGAAGAGGCGAGCAGTACTTC | CASSQGRRGEQYF
- | TRBJ1-4 | TRBV19 | few | TGTGCCAGTTGGACAGCAACTAATGAAAAACTGTTTTTT | CASWTATNEKLFF
- | TRBJ2-2 | TRBV6-6 | once | TGTGCCAGCAGTTACGAGGGCAGGGGACCCGGGGAGCTGTTTTTT | CASSYEGRGPGELFF
- | TRBJ1-5 | TRBV28 | - | TGTGCCAGCACCCCAAGGGGGGGCGCGGGTTGGGGCAATCAGCCCCAGCATTTT | CASTPRGGAGWGNQPQHF
- | TRBJ1-5 | TRBV15 | once | TGTGCCACCAGCAGAGATCGCGGGCAGGGATCAGGGAGCAATCAGCCCCAGCATTTT | CATSRDRGQGSGSNQPQHF
- | TRBJ1-1 | TRBV5-1 | - | TGCGCCAGCAGCCCACGATCCGGGACACAGGCTTTCTTT | CASSPRSGTQAFF
TRBD1 | TRBJ2-6 | TRBV2 | - | TGTGCCAGCAGACCGGGACAGGCAGTGGGCTATTCTGGGGCCAACGTCCTGACTTTC | CASRPGQAVGYSGANVLTF
- | TRBJ2-7 | TRBV5-8 | once | TGTGCCAGCAGCCCGAGTTGGGGGGCCCGATCCTACGAGCAGTACTTC | CASSPSWGARSYEQYF
TRBD2 | TRBJ2-2 | TRBV4-2 | - | TGTGCCAGCAGCCAAGGACTAGCGGTGCCCGGGGAGCTGTTTTTT | CASSQGLAVPGELFF
- | TRBJ1-5 | TRBV7-2 | - | TGTGCCACCGCCGAGGGGGGGGCAGGGAGTCAGCCCCAGCATTTT | CATAEGGAGSQPQHF
TRBD2 | TRBJ2-1 | TRBV7-2 | - | TGTGCCAGCAGCTTAGAACTAGCGGGGGACAATGAGCAGTTCTTC | CASSLELAGDNEQFF
TRBD1 | TRBJ1-2 | TRBV18 | - | TGTGCCAGCTCACCCGGACAGGGCTATGGCTACACCTTC | CASSPGQGYGYTF
- | TRBJ2-1 | TRBV11-2 | - | TGTGCCAGCAGCGGGGATAGGGGGGGCCTTTACAATGAGCAGTTCTTC | CASSGDRGGLYNEQFF
- | TRBJ2-7 | TRBV7-2 | once | TGTGCCAGCAGCTCTGGATTCTACGAGCAGTACTTC | CASSSGFYEQYF
- | TRBJ2-7 | TRBV9 | - | TGTGCCAGCAACCCAGGGGTCGGACCCTACGAGCAGTACTTC | CASNPGVGPYEQYF
- | TRBJ1-5 | TRBV19 | - | TGTGCCAGTAGCGCTGAAGAGAAGGCAGGGAATCAGCCCCAGCATTTT | CASSAEEKAGNQPQHF
- | TRBJ1-5 | TRBV15 | few | TGTGCCACCAGCAGGGGGGATGGTGGGGCGCATCGCCAGCATTTT | CATSRGDGGAHRQHF
TRBD1 | TRBJ2-7 | TRBV12-5 | - | TGTGCTAGTGGTAGGCCAGGGGGCCTGAGCTCCTACGAGCAGTACTTC | CASGRPGGLSSYEQYF
- | TRBJ1-2 | TRBV19 | medium-sized | TGTGCCAGTAGGGACAGCGCTAGCTCCTATGGCTACACCTTC | CASRDSASSYGYTF
TRBD2 | TRBJ2-7 | TRBV7-3 | - | TGTGCCAGCAGCCCGACCGGGACTAGCGGTTCCTACGAGCAGTACTTC | CASSPTGTSGSYEQYF
TRBD1 | TRBJ2-7 | TRBV7-2 | few | TGTGCCAGCAGCCCCGGGACAGGGACCTACGAGCAGTACTTC | CASSPGTGTYEQYF
- | TRBJ1-1 | TRBV19 | - | TGTGCCACGCACGTGAGGGGGGTTCGGAACACTGAAGCTTTCTTT | CATHVRGVRNTEAFF
TRBD2 | TRBJ2-7 | TRBV7-9 | - | TGTGCCAGCAGCTTGTCGGGACTAGCGGGGGAGTACTTC | CASSLSGLAGEYF
TRBD2 | TRBJ2-5 | TRBV5-1 | - | TGCGCCAGCTGGGGGGGAGGAGAGACCCAGTACTTC | CASWGGGETQYF
- | TRBJ1-3 | TRBV7-9 | - | TGTGCCAGCAGCTTTCAGGAAAACACCATATATTTT | CASSFQENTIYF
- | TRBJ1-5 | TRBV5-5 | - | TGTGCCAGCAGCCTGCAAGTAGGGGGAAATCAGCCCCAGCATTTT | CASSLQVGGNQPQHF
TRBD1 | TRBJ1-2 | TRBV5-4 | once | TGTGCCAGCAGCTCGACAGGGAACTATGGCTACACCTTC | CASSSTGNYGYTF
- | TRBJ1-1 | TRBV29-1 | - | TGCAGCGTTCAAAGAGGGGAATACACTGAAGCTTTCTTT | CSVQRGEYTEAFF
- | TRBJ1-5 | TRBV6-6 | once | TGTGCCAGCAGTTACCCTGTAACTGGGGGCAATCAGCCCCAGCATTTT | CASSYPVTGGNQPQHF
- | TRBJ2-3 | TRBV28 | - | TGTGCCAGCAGTTTACGGGGGGCCCCTTTGGATACGCAGTATTTT | CASSLRGAPLDTQYF
- | TRBJ2-6 | TRBV19 | - | TGTGCCAGTAGCGAGGGGCTTGGGGCCAACGTCCTGACTTTC | CASSEGLGANVLTF
TRBD1 | TRBJ2-5 | TRBV7-9 | - | TGTGCCAGCAGCTCCCGGGACAGGGGGCTTGAAGAGACCCAGTACTTC | CASSSRDRGLEETQYF
TRBD1 | TRBJ1-2 | TRBV7-9 | once | TGTGCCAGCAGCTCCACGATGACAGGGGGCGATGGCTACACCTTC | CASSSTMTGGDGYTF
- | TRBJ1-2 | TRBV9 | - | TGTGCCAGCAGCGTCTCCTGGCAGGGGACAATCTATGGCTACACCTTC | CASSVSWQGTIYGYTF
TRBD1 | TRBJ1-2 | TRBV18 | medium-sized | TGTGCCAGCTCACCACCTCTGTATCATCAGGGGGCTGTAAATGGCTACACCTTC | CASSPPLYHQGAVNGYTF
- | TRBJ1-2 | TRBV4-1 | - | TGCGCCAGCAGCCAAGATCGGTTAGGGAGAGGCTACACCTTC | CASSQDRLGRGYTF
TRBD1 | TRBJ2-3 | TRBV30 | - | TGTGCCTGGGGACAGGGAGGAAGGACAGATACGCAGTATTTT | CAWGQGGRTDTQYF
- | TRBJ2-7 | TRBV7-3 | - | TGTGCCAGCAGCTTAATGGCTGGCTACGAGCAGTACTTC | CASSLMAGYEQYF
TRBD1 | TRBJ2-7 | TRBV18 | - | TGTGCCAGCTCACCAAGACAGGGGAGTCCCAACGAGCAGTACTTC | CASSPRQGSPNEQYF
- | TRBJ1-1 | TRBV5-6 | - | TGTGCCAGCAGCCCGTTACTTTCATTCGTAGAAGCTTTCTTT | CASSPLLSFVEAFF
- | TRBJ1-1 | TRBV25-1 | - | TGTGCCAGCAGTGAGGGACGGCTGATGAACACTGAAGCTTTCTTT | CASSEGRLMNTEAFF
- | TRBJ1-1 | TRBV9 | - | TGTGCCAGCAGCGTATCAGGGAACACTGAAGCTTTCTTT | CASSVSGNTEAFF
TRBD1 | TRBJ2-2 | TRBV27 | - | TGTGCCAGCAGTCTTGGACAGGGGGCGCGGGTCACCGGGGAGCTGTTTTTT | CASSLGQGARVTGELFF
TRBD1 | TRBJ2-2 | TRBV7-9 | once | TGTGCCAGCAGCAGCCGGGACAGGGGTGGTACCGGGGAGCTGTTTTTT | CASSSRDRGGTGELFF
TRBD1 | TRBJ2-7 | TRBV4-2 | - | TGTGCCAGCAGCCAGGGACAGAGTGCTTACGAGCAGTACTTC | CASSQGQSAYEQYF
- | TRBJ1-2 | TRBV18 | - | TGTGCCAGCTCACCTTCGTTCGGCAACTATGGCTACACCTTC | CASSPSFGNYGYTF
TRBD2 | TRBJ2-1 | TRBV7-3 | - | TGTGCCAGCAGCTTAGCGGGAGGCGCGACTTCCTACAATGAGCAGTTCTTC | CASSLAGGATSYNEQFF
- | TRBJ2-7 | TRBV18 | - | TGTGCCAGCTCACCACCGGTGGGTCAGGGTACCTACGAGCAGTACTTC | CASSPPVGQGTYEQYF
- | TRBJ2-2 | TRBV19 | few | TGTGCCAGTAGTCTGGCTAGCCTCAACACCGGGGAGCTGTTTTTT | CASSLASLNTGELFF
- | TRBJ2-2 | TRBV28 | medium-sized | TGTGCCAGCAGTCCCCTGACACCACCCGGGGAGCTGTTTTTT | CASSPLTPPGELFF
- | TRBJ2-4 | TRBV7-2 | - | TGTGCCAGCAGCTTCCTGGACCCAAAAGGTGACATTCAGTACTTC | CASSFLDPKGDIQYF